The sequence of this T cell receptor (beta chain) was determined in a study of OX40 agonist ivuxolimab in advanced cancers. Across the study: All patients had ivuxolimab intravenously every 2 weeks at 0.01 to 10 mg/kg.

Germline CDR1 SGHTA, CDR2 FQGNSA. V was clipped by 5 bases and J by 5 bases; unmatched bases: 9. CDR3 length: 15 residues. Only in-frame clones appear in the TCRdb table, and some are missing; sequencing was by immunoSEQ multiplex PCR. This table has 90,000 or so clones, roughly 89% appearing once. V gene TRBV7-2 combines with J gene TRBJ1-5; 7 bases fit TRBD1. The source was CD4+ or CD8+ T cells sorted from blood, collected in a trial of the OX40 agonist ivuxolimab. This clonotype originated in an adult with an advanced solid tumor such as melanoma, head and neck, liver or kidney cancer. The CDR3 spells CASSQVTGAHQPQHF. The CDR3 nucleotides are TGTGCCAGCAGCCAGGTAACAGGGGCCCATCAGCCCCAGCATTTT.